One sample yielded the 2 T cell receptor beta chains listed below, sequenced in a study of cytomegalovirus exposure and HLA in healthy donors. The primer mix had 60 Vbeta and 13 Jbeta primers. Sequencing used immunoSEQ multiplex PCR; TCRdb keeps in-frame clones, though not all of them. The sample records 150,000 to 200,000 clones, 70% to 80% being singletons. Sequencing was done on a sample of PBMCs. These receptors were obtained from a woman between 40 and 55 years old in good health and CMV-seronegative.

This chain joins TRBV5-6 and TRBJ2-1; D might be TRBD1 (5 bases). The CDR3 runs to 15 residues. Per the germline V gene, CDR1 is SGHDT and CDR2 is YYEEEE. V lost 6 bases and J lost 2, with 15 bases in between. This chain's CDR3 is CASIGVGLTYNEQFF. CDR3 in DNA: TGTGCCAGCATAGGGGTCGGCCTAACCTACAATGAGCAGTTCTTC.

The V and J genes are TRBV7-3 and TRBJ2-1, with 11 bases fitting TRBD2. Germline V CDR1 and CDR2: SGHTA, FQGTGA. Trimming removed 4 bases from V and 6 bases from J; junction bases left unmatched: 8. The CDR3 is 16 residues long. This chain's CDR3 is CASSSGLAGAINEQFF. Here the CDR3 DNA reads TGTGCCAGCAGCTCCGGACTAGCGGGCGCCATCAATGAGCAGTTCTTC.